The sequence of this T cell receptor beta chain was determined in a study of lymphopenia after photon versus proton radiotherapy (dated by TCRdb to about 2019). Regarding the complete study: Photon and proton radiation therapy were compared by the study for their immunological effects in patients with gastrointestinal tumors who developed high-grade lymphopenia. The cohort comprised about 22 patients with gastrointestinal tumors who received either photon or proton therapy and then developed lymphopenia. The goal of the study was to characterize the differences between the two radiation modalities in how they affect the immune system. Paper-wide results and their limitations: Relative stability during treatment was observed in proton-treated patients, whereas loss of naive T cells and TCR diversity and gain of effector/memory populations were observed in photon-treated patients. Once the lymphocyte count had reached its nadir, the repertoires of photon-treated patients showed oligoclonal expansion, particularly of CD8+ Temra cells, and this expansion drove the decline in diversity. The survival association was assessed only in patients who died, and the authors presented better survival with proton therapy as a possibility rather than a demonstrated result. Across the cohort, among patients who died, a greater drop in TCR diversity after the nadir was inversely correlated with overall survival time.

Worth noting for this clone: It has no known antigen specificity. The input lacks base qualities; no much larger clone sits a single base away.

Library creation used the immunoSEQ multiplex PCR assay. T cell repertoires were profiled with deep sequencing of rearranged TCR beta loci together with multiparametric flow cytometry. Sourced from immuneACCESS, this table was stored by TCRdb with only in-frame sequences that have V and J called. A share of the clones is absent; for the studies checked, an unresolved V gene accounts for under half, and the remainder has no known explanation. This sample gives 150,000 or so clones in total; approximately 86% of them show up just once. Jointly, the top ten make up approximately 4.8% of the sample. From the cysteine up to the phenylalanine, the CDR3 has a length of 15 residues. Only the CDR3 DNA stays, 45 bases, in frame from base 1. Between the V and J ends, shortened by 3 bases and 4 bases respectively, the junction contains 15 bases. The germline V gene gives CDR1 as MNHNS and CDR2 as SASEGT.

The clonotype originates from a man aged 45-65 years with gastric cancer. The sample in question was peripheral blood, obtained from a patient treated with photon-based radiotherapy. The chain couples TRBV6-1 to TRBJ1-2, and possibly TRBD1, on 6 matching bases. This receptor has the CDR3 CASSDVLDSVYGYTF. Read as DNA, the sequence is TGTGCCAGCAGTGACGTACTGGACAGCGTCTATGGCTACACCTTC.